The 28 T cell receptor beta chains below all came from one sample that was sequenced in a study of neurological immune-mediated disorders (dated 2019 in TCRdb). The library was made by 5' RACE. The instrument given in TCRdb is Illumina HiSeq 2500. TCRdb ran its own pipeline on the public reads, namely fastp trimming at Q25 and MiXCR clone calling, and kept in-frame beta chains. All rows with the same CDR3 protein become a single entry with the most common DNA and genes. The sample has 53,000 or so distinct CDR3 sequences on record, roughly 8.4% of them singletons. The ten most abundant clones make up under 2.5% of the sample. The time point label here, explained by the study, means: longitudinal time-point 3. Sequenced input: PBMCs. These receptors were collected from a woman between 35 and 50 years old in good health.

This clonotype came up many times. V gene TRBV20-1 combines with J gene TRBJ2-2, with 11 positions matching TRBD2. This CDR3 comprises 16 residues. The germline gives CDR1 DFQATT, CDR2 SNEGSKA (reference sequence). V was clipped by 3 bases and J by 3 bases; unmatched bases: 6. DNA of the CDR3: TGCAGTGCTAGGAACGGACTAGCGGGCGACACCGGGGAGCTGTTTTTT. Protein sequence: CSARNGLAGDTGELFF.

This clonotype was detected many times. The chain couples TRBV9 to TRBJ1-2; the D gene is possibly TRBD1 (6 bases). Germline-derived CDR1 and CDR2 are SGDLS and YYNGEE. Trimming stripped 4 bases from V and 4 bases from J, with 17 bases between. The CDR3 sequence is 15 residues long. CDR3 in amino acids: CASSLRQDPVYGYTF. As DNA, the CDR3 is TGTGCCAGCAGCTTAAGACAGGACCCCGTCTATGGCTACACCTTC.

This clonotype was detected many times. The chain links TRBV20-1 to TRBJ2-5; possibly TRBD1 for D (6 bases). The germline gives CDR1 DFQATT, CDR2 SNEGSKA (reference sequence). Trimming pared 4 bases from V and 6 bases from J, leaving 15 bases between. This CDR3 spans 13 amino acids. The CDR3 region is CSATRGAFKTQYF. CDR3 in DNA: TGCAGTGCTACCAGGGGAGCCTTCAAGACCCAGTACTTC.

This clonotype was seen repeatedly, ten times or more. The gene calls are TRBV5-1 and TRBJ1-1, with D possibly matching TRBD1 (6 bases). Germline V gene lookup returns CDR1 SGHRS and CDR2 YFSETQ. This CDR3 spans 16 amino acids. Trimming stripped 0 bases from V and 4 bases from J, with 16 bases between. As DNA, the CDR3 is TGCGCCAGCAGCTTGGATGGCAGGGGTTTTGTCACTGAAGCTTTCTTT. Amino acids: CASSLDGRGFVTEAFF. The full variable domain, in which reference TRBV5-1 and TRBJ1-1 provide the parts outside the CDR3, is KAGVTQTPRYLIKTRGQQVTLSCSPISGHRSVSWYQQTPGQGLQFLFEYFSETQRNKGNFPGRFSGRQFSNSRSEMNVSTLELGDSALYLCASSLDGRGFVTEAFFGQGTRLTVV.

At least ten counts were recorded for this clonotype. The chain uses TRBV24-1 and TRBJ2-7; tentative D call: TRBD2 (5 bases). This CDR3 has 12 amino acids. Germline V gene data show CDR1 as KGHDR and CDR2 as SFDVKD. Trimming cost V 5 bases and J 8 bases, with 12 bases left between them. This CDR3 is CATSGDTGKQYF. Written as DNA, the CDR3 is TGTGCCACCAGTGGGGATACGGGAAAGCAGTACTTC.

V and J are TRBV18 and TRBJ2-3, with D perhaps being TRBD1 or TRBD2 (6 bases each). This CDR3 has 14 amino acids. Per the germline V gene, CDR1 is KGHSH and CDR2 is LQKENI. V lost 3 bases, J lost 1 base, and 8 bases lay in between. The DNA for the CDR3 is TGTGCCAGCTCACCCGGGGGCGGCACAGATACGCAGTATTTT. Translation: CASSPGGGTDTQYF.

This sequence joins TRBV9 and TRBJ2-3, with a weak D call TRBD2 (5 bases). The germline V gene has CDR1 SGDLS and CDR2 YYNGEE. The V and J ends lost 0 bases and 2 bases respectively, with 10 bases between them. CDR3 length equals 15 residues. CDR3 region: CASSVGGLYTDTQYF. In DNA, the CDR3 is TGTGCCAGCAGCGTAGGAGGACTGTACACAGATACGCAGTATTTT.

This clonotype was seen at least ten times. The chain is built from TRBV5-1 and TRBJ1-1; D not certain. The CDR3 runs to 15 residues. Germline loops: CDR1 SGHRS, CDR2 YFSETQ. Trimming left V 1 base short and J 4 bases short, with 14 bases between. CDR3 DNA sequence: TGCGCCAGCAGCTTGCCCGAGAGAGGAGCCACTGAAGCTTTCTTT. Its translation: CASSLPERGATEAFF. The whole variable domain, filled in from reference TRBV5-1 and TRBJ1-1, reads KAGVTQTPRYLIKTRGQQVTLSCSPISGHRSVSWYQQTPGQGLQFLFEYFSETQRNKGNFPGRFSGRQFSNSRSEMNVSTLELGDSALYLCASSLPERGATEAFFGQGTRLTVV.

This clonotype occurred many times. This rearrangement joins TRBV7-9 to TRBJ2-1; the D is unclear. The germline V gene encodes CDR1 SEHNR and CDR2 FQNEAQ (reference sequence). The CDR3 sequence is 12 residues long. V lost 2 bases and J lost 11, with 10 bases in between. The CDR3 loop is CASSLQDGQQFF. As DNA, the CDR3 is TGTGCCAGCAGCTTACAGGACGGCCAGCAGTTCTTC.

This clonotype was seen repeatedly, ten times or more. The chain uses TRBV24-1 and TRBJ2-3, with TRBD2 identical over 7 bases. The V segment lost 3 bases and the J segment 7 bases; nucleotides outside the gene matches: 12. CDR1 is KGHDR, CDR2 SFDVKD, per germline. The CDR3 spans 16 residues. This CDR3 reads CATSDPAGEGGNTQYF. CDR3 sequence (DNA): TGTGCCACCAGTGATCCTGCGGGAGAGGGTGGGAATACGCAGTATTTT.

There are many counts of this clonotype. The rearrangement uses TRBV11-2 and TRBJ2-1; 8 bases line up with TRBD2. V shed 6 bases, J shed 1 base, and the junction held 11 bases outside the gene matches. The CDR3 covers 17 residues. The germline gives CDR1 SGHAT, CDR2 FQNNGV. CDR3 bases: TGTGCCAGCAGAGAGGGGACGGGGGGGGAATCCTACAATGAGCAGTTCTTC. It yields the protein CASREGTGGESYNEQFF.

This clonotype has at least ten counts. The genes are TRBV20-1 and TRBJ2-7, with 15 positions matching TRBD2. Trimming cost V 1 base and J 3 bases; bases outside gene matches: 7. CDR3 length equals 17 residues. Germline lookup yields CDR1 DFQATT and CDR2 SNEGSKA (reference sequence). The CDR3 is CSARAPGLAGGLYEQYF. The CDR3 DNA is TGCAGTGCTAGAGCTCCGGGACTAGCGGGGGGCCTCTACGAGCAGTACTTC.

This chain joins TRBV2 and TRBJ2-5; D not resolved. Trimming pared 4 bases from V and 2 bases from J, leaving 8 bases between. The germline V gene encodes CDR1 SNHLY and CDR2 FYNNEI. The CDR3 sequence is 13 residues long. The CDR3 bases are TGTGCCAGCAGTGTAGTTAGACAAGAGACCCAGTACTTC. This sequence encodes CASSVVRQETQYF.

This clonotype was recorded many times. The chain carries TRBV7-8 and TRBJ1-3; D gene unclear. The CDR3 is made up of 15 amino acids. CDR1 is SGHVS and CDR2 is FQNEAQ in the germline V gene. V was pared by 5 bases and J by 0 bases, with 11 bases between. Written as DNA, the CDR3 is TGTGCCAGCAGCCCAGCGGCGGGCTCTGGAAACACCATATATTTT. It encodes CASSPAAGSGNTIYF.

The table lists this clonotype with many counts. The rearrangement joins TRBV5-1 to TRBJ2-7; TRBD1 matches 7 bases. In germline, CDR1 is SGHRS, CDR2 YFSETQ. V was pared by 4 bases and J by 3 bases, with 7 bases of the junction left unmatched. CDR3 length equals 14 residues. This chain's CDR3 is CASSPWGQSYEQYF. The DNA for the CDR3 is TGCGCCAGCAGCCCGTGGGGACAGAGCTACGAGCAGTACTTC.

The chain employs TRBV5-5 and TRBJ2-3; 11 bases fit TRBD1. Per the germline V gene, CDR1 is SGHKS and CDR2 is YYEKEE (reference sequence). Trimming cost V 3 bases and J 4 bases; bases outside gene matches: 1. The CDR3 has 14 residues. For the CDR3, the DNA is TGTGCCAGCAGCTGGACAGGGGGCCCAGATACGCAGTATTTT. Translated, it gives CASSWTGGPDTQYF. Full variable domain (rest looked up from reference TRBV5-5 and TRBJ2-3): DAGVTQSPTHLIKTRGQQVTLRCSPISGHKSVSWYQQVLGQGPQFIFQYYEKEERGRGNFPDRFSARQFPNYSSELNVNALLLGDSALYLCASSWTGGPDTQYFGPGTRLTVL.

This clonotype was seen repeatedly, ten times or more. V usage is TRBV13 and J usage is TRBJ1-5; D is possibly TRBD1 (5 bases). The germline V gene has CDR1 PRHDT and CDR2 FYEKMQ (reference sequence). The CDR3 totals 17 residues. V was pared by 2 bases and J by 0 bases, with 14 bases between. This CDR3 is CASSLSLGDPSNQPQHF. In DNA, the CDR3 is TGTGCCAGCAGCTTATCTCTAGGGGACCCTAGCAATCAGCCCCAGCATTTT.

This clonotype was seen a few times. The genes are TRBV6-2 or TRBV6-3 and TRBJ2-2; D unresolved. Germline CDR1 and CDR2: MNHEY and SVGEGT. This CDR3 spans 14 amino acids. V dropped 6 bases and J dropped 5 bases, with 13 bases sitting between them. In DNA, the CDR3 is TGTGCCAGCAGACCCTTCGGCGGTACCGGGGAGCTGTTTTTT. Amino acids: CASRPFGGTGELFF.

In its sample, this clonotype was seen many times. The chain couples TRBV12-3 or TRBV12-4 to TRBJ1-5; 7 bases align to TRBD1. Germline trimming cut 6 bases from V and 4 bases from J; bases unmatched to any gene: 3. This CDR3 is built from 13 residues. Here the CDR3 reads CASRRDSNQPQHF. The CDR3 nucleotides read TGTGCCAGCAGGAGGGACAGTAATCAGCCCCAGCATTTT.

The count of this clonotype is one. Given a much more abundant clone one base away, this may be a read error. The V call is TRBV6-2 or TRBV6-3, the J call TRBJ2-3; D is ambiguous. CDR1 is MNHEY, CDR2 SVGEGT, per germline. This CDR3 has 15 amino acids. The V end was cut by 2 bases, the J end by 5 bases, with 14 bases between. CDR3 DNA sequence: TGTGCCAGCAGTTACCTGGTTAGGTGGAAAGATACGCAGTATTTT. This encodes CASSYLVRWKDTQYF.

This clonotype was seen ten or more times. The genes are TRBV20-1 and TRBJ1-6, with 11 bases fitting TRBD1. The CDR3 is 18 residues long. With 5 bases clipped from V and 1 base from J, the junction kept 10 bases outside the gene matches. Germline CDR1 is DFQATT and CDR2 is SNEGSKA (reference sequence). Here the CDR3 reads CSAPHRDRGSSYNSPLHF. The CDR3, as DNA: TGCAGTGCTCCACACCGGGACAGGGGGAGTTCCTATAATTCACCCCTCCACTTT.

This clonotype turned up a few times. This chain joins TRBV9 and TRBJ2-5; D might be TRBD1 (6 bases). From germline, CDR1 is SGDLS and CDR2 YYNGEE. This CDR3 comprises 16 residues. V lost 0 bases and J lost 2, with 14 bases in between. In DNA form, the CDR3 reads TGTGCCAGCAGCGTAGGGACAGCGCCTTTACAAGAGACCCAGTACTTC. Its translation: CASSVGTAPLQETQYF.

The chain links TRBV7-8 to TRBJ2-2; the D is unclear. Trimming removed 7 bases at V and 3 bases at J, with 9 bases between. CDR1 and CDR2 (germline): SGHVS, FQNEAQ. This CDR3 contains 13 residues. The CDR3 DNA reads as TGTGCCAGCACCCTAATCTACACCGGGGAGCTGTTTTTT. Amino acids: CASTLIYTGELFF. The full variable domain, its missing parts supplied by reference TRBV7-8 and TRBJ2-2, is GAGVSQSPRYKVAKRGQDVALRCDPISGHVSLFWYQQALGQGPEFLTYFQNEAQLDKSGLPSDRFFAERPEGSVSTLKIQRTQQEDSAVYLCASTLIYTGELFFGEGSRLTVL.

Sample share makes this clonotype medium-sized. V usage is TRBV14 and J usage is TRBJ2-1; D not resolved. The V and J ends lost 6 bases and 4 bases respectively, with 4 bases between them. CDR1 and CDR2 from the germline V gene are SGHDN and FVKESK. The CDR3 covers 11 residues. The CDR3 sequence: CASSRYNEQFF. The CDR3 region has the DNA TGTGCCAGCAGTCGTTACAATGAGCAGTTCTTC.

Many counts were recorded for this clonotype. CDR3 sequence (DNA): TGTGCCAGCAGCACCTCGGGGGGGAACTATGGCTACACCTTC. This sequence encodes CASSTSGGNYGYTF. This sequence joins TRBV5-5 and TRBJ1-2; TRBD1 is a possible D gene (5 bases). V lost 4 bases to trimming and J lost 2 bases, with 12 bases between them. The germline gives CDR1 SGHKS, CDR2 YYEKEE (reference sequence). CDR3 length equals 14 residues.

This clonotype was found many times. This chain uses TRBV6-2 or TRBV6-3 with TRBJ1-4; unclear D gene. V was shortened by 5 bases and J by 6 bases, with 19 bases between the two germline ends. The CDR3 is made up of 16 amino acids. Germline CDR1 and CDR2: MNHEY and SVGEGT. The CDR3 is CASSQIPDRTDEKLFF. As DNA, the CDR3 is TGTGCCAGCAGTCAAATTCCAGACCGGACCGATGAAAAACTGTTTTTT.

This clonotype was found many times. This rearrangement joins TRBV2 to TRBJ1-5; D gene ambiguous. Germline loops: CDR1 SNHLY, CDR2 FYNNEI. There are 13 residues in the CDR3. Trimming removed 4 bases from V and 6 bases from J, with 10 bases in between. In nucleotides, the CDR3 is TGTGCCAGCAGTGGAGAAGGGAGTCAGCCCCAGCATTTT. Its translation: CASSGEGSQPQHF.

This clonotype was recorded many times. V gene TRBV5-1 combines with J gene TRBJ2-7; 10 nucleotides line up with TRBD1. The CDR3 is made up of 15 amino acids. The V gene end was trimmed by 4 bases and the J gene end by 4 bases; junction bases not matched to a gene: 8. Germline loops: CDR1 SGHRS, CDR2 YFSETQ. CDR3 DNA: TGCGCCAGCAGCCCCCGGACAGGGGGGAATTACGAGCAGTACTTC. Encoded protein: CASSPRTGGNYEQYF. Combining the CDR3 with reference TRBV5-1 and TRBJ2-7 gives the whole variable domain KAGVTQTPRYLIKTRGQQVTLSCSPISGHRSVSWYQQTPGQGLQFLFEYFSETQRNKGNFPGRFSGRQFSNSRSEMNVSTLELGDSALYLCASSPRTGGNYEQYFGPGTRLTVT.